These 20 T cell receptor beta chains originate from one sample sequenced in a study of TIL therapy for anti-PD-1-resistant metastatic lung cancer. The libraries were made with immunoSEQ v3. Assay: immunoSEQ multiplex PCR; the TCRdb copy retains only in-frame clones and omits some. The sample comprises about 36,000 clones, about 70% of which are singletons, and roughly 5.7% rests with the top ten. Stated time point: pre-treatment sample, taken before nivolumab and TIL therapy. The material was blood, obtained at baseline. These receptors were collected from a person aged 25 to 79 with non-small cell lung cancer.

The chain links TRBV28 to TRBJ2-7, with D unclear. The V end was cut by 6 bases, the J end by 2 bases, with 11 bases between. The germline CDR1 and CDR2 sequences are MDHEN and SYDVKM. CDR3 length equals 13 residues. CDR3 DNA: TGTGCCAGCAGCGCAACTGGACCCTACGAGCAGTACTTC. The encoded protein is CASSATGPYEQYF.

The chain links TRBV7-9 to TRBJ2-1, with 7 bases that match TRBD1. V trimming: 2 bases; J trimming: 0 bases; junction bases outside the gene matches: 7. CDR1 and CDR2 from the germline V gene are SEHNR and FQNEAQ (reference sequence). The CDR3 is 17 amino acids. The CDR3, as DNA: TGTGCCAGCAGCTTATGGGCGGACAGGTACTCCTACAATGAGCAGTTCTTC. This translates into CASSLWADRYSYNEQFF.

This clone was seen a few times. The CDR3 spells CASSIARQAFNQPQHF. The CDR3 DNA sequence: TGTGCCAGTAGTATAGCGAGACAGGCGTTCAATCAGCCCCAGCATTTT. The chain recombines TRBV19 with TRBJ1-5; TRBD1 might be the D (6 bases). The V and J ends lost 1 base and 3 bases respectively, with 13 bases between them. CDR1 is LNHDA, CDR2 SQIVND, per germline (reference sequence). The CDR3 is 16 residues long.

This chain's CDR3 is CASRASPGRVNTGELFF. In DNA form, the CDR3 reads TGTGCCAGCAGAGCTAGTCCGGGACGGGTAAACACCGGGGAGCTGTTTTTT. The J gene is TRBJ2-2, the V gene TRBV9; D is tentatively TRBD1 or TRBD2 (5 bases each). CDR1 and CDR2 (germline): SGDLS, YYNGEE. Trimming cost V 5 bases and J 2 bases, with 19 bases left between them. The CDR3 loop spans 17 amino acids.

The rearrangement uses TRBV16 and TRBJ1-1; D ambiguous. V lost 4 bases and J lost 6, with 9 bases in between. This CDR3 spans 12 amino acids. Per germline, CDR1 KGHSY and CDR2 FQNENV. The CDR3 is CASSPSGSEAFF. DNA of the CDR3: TGTGCCAGCAGCCCCAGCGGATCTGAAGCTTTCTTT.

The V and J genes are TRBV7-3 and TRBJ1-1, with D possibly being TRBD1 (5 bases). V was shortened by 5 bases and J by 10 bases, with 20 bases between the two germline ends. The CDR3 covers 14 residues. Germline lookup yields CDR1 SGHTA and CDR2 FQGTGA. The CDR3 is CASSLSPGVLGAFF. The CDR3 DNA sequence: TGTGCCAGCAGCCTAAGTCCGGGGGTCTTGGGAGCTTTCTTT.

The rearrangement joins TRBV4-1 to TRBJ2-7; D is undetermined. The CDR3 length is 16 residues. Trimming left V 0 bases short and J 2 bases short, with 14 bases between. Germline V CDR1 and CDR2: MGHRA, YSYEKL. The CDR3, as DNA: TGCGCCAGCAGCCAAGATCACCCCCCACCTCCCTACGAGCAGTACTTC. This translates into CASSQDHPPPPYEQYF.

V is TRBV7-9 and J is TRBJ2-3, with 13 bases matching TRBD2. Germline V gene lookup returns CDR1 SEHNR and CDR2 FQNEAQ (reference sequence). V was clipped by 5 bases and J by 6 bases; unmatched bases: 5. The CDR3 consists of 15 residues. CDR3 region: CASSLGLAGADTQYF. The DNA of the CDR3 is TGTGCCAGCAGCCTCGGACTAGCGGGAGCTGATACGCAGTATTTT.

This clone was counted only a few times. The chain combines TRBV4-1 with TRBJ1-5; 8 bases line up with TRBD1. The CDR3 has 15 residues. Per the germline V gene, CDR1 is MGHRA and CDR2 is YSYEKL. The trim removed 4 bases at V and 2 bases at J, leaving 4 bases unmatched. The CDR3 coding sequence is TGCGCCAGCAGCCTCGACAGGGGTGGCAATCAGCCCCAGCATTTT. Its translation is CASSLDRGGNQPQHF.

The chain links TRBV7-6 to TRBJ2-3, with 8 bases matching TRBD2. This CDR3 comprises 15 residues. The V gene end was trimmed by 5 bases and the J gene end by 1 base; junction bases not matched to a gene: 5. From germline, CDR1 is SGHVS and CDR2 FNYEAQ. DNA of the CDR3: TGTGCCAGCAGCATGGGCGGGGGGCGCACAGATACGCAGTATTTT. It translates to CASSMGGGRTDTQYF.

This clone has only a few counts. The chain is built from TRBV12-1 and TRBJ1-5; the tabulated D call, TRBD1, remains unverified against the DNA. TRBV12-1 is tagged as a pseudogene. The CDR3 contains 16 residues. The CDR3 protein is CASSLRDSYSNQPQHF. CDR3 coding DNA: TGTGCCAGCAGCTTGAGGGACAGTTATAGCAATCAGCCCCAGCATTTT.

As regards this clone: Other DNA sequences in this sample translate to the same CDR3. The V and J genes are TRBV6-5 and TRBJ2-5, with 9 bases fitting TRBD2. CDR1 is MNHEY and CDR2 is SVGAGI in the germline V gene. CDR3 length: 14 amino acids. Germline trimming cut 3 bases from V and 3 bases from J; bases unmatched to any gene: 2. CDR3: CASSYLAGKETQYF. In nucleotides, the CDR3 is TGTGCCAGCAGTTATCTAGCGGGGAAAGAGACCCAGTACTTC.

The chain uses TRBV18 and TRBJ2-2; 8 positions match TRBD2. CDR1 is KGHSH, CDR2 LQKENI, per germline. V gave up 3 bases and J gave up 7 bases; unmatched junction bases: 10. The CDR3 is 16 residues long. DNA for the CDR3: TGTGCCAGCTCACCCCTGACAGCGGGAGAGGTCGGGGAGCTGTTTTTT. It translates to CASSPLTAGEVGELFF.

This clone has a handful of counts. J is TRBJ1-1 and V is TRBV7-2; no reliable D call. The germline gives CDR1 SGHTA, CDR2 FQGNSA. V was cut by 5 bases and J by 3 bases, with 4 bases left in between. The CDR3 spans 11 residues. The CDR3 spells CASSVYTEAFF. In DNA form, the CDR3 reads TGTGCCAGCAGCGTTTACACTGAAGCTTTCTTT.

The rearrangement joins TRBV19 to TRBJ1-1; D remains ambiguous. V dropped 5 bases and J dropped 4 bases, with 14 bases sitting between them. Germline V gives CDR1 LNHDA, CDR2 SQIVND (reference sequence). This CDR3 contains 14 residues. The CDR3 reads CASSPGWVRTEAFF. In DNA, the CDR3 is TGTGCCAGTAGTCCCGGTTGGGTTCGCACTGAAGCTTTCTTT. The variable domain in full, completed from reference TRBV19 and TRBJ1-1, reads DGGITQSPKYLFRKEGQNVTLSCEQNLNHDAMYWYRQDPGQGLRLIYYSQIVNDFQKGDIAEGYSVSREKKESFPLTVTSAQKNPTAFYLCASSPGWVRTEAFFGQGTRLTVV.

V gene TRBV7-2 combines with J gene TRBJ1-2, with D perhaps TRBD1 (5 bases). The CDR3 consists of 15 residues. Trimming shortened V by 6 bases and J by 6 bases, and 20 bases separated the two germline ends. Germline CDR1 and CDR2: SGHTA and FQGNSA. Written as DNA, the CDR3 is TGTGCCAGCAGGTCCACTCCGGGAGGAGGGGATGGCTACACCTTC. Translation: CASRSTPGGGDGYTF. The full variable domain, its missing parts supplied by reference TRBV7-2 and TRBJ1-2, is GAGVSQSPSNKVTEKGKDVELRCDPISGHTALYWYRQSLGQGLEFLIYFQGNSAPDKSGLPSDRFSAERTGGSVSTLTIQRTQQEDSAVYLCASRSTPGGGDGYTFGSGTRLTVV.

The chain recombines TRBV5-1 with TRBJ2-2; TRBD2 is a possible D gene (6 bases). Germline loops: CDR1 SGHRS, CDR2 YFSETQ. Trimming stripped 0 bases from V and 4 bases from J, with 16 bases between. CDR3 length: 17 residues. The CDR3 loop reads CASSLVLAVGVTGELFF. CDR3 coding DNA: TGCGCCAGCAGCTTGGTTTTAGCGGTTGGGGTCACCGGGGAGCTGTTTTTT.

This chain connects TRBV27 to TRBJ2-7; a possible D gene is TRBD1 (6 bases). This CDR3 has 14 residues. Germline CDR1 reads MNHEY; CDR2 reads SMNVEV (reference sequence). V lost 5 bases to trimming and J lost 0 bases, with 11 bases between them. The CDR3 sequence is CASSIRDNSYEQYF. In nucleotides, the CDR3 is TGTGCCAGCAGTATCCGGGACAACTCCTACGAGCAGTACTTC.

This chain joins TRBV5-1 and TRBJ2-3; TRBD1 is a possible D gene (7 bases). Deletions cut 4 bases from V and 5 bases from J, with 23 bases between. The CDR3 length is 17 residues. Germline values: CDR1 SGHRS, CDR2 YFSETQ. The CDR3, as DNA: TGCGCCAGCAGCCTACACCTCGGCAGGGGGGTTGGAGATACGCAGTATTTT. It translates to CASSLHLGRGVGDTQYF.

J is TRBJ1-5 and V is TRBV6-6; D uncertain. Per germline, CDR1 MNHNY and CDR2 SVGAGI (reference sequence). Trimming pared 5 bases from V and 6 bases from J, leaving 14 bases between. This CDR3 comprises 14 residues. In nucleotides, the CDR3 is TGTGCCAGCAGTACGCCGGGATCCCCTCAGCCCCAGCATTTT. The encoded protein is CASSTPGSPQPQHF.